This T cell receptor (beta chain) was profiled in a study of blood T cells in healthy people across ages. Study-wide results and caveats: Age showed a roughly linear inverse relationship with TCR beta diversity per million T cells.

Combining a sample-barcoded 5' primer with a J-beta primer mix, a second PCR ran for 7 to 11 cycles. TCRdb independently ran MiXCR on the 5' RACE reads; one entry per CDR3 protein. Of approximately 900,000 distinct CDR3 sequences in the sample, approximately 32% were seen once. V lost 5 bases and J 4 bases, leaving 14 bases between the germline ends. Germline values: CDR1 LGHDT, CDR2 YNNKEL (reference sequence). The CDR3 is 14 residues long. In this sample, this clonotype turned up a few times. Its specificity is not known. Isolation recovered at least 7 million PBMCs from every sample. The sample was also reused in another study, on T cells of mothers and their children. That paper states: Thymic selection shapes TCR recombination output in related pairs, and it does so similarly in unrelated pairs. Overlap in related mother-child pairs always slightly exceeded unrelated pairs, never significantly.

V usage is TRBV3-1 and J usage is TRBJ1-1; TRBD1 is a possible D gene (5 bases). The TCR comes from a woman in her thirties or forties in good health. The sample comprised blood. The CDR3 spells CASSSQGTGTEAFF. The CDR3 DNA reads as TGTGCCAGCAGCAGCCAGGGAACGGGCACTGAAGCTTTCTTT.